The 31 T cell receptor beta chains below all came from one sample that was sequenced in a study of T cell repertoires and Cas9 in healthy adults. Sequencing was performed with immunoSEQ multiplex PCR; in TCRdb, only in-frame clones are kept and a portion is missing. The repertoire includes tens of thousands of clones, over 85% of them detected once, and approximately 0.69% sits in the top ten. The sample taken for sequencing was CD4+ effector T cells (CD127+, CD25-, CD137-, CD154-) from PBMCs; culture status not recorded. These receptors were taken from a human donor in good health.

The chain couples TRBV7-9 to TRBJ2-3; D gene uncertain. Trimming removed 4 bases at V and 1 base at J, with 24 bases between. The CDR3 extends over 19 amino acids. Germline lookup yields CDR1 SEHNR and CDR2 FQNEAQ (reference sequence). The CDR3 DNA is TGTGCCAGCAGCTCCGGAAGTCTCAGTTTACTTTCTGGCACAGATACGCAGTATTTT. It translates to CASSSGSLSLLSGTDTQYF.

This clone was seen just once. The chain uses TRBV5-4 and TRBJ2-3, with TRBD2 matching over 9 bases. The V segment lost 0 bases and the J segment 1 base; nucleotides outside the gene matches: 3. CDR3 size: 16 residues. Germline V gene data show CDR1 as SGHNT and CDR2 as YYREEE (reference sequence). In nucleotides, the CDR3 is TGTGCCAGCAGCTTGGAGCAGCGGGGGGGCACAGATACGCAGTATTTT. This sequence encodes CASSLEQRGGTDTQYF.

The V and J genes are TRBV4-2 and TRBJ2-3; 10 bases match TRBD2. Trimming took 0 bases from V and 1 from J; bases not matched to a gene: 4. The CDR3 loop spans 17 amino acids. Germline CDR1 is LGHNA and CDR2 is YNFKEQ. The CDR3 DNA is TGTGCCAGCAGCCAAGAAAATCTAGCGGGGGGCACAGATACGCAGTATTTT. Protein product: CASSQENLAGGTDTQYF.

The chain employs TRBV6-5 and TRBJ2-7; 11 bases line up with TRBD2. The CDR3 is made up of 14 amino acids. The trim removed 5 bases at V and 7 bases at J, leaving 7 bases unmatched. Germline CDR1 reads MNHEY; CDR2 reads SVGAGI. CDR3 sequence reads: CASSQGTSGREQYF. As DNA, the CDR3 is TGTGCCAGCAGTCAAGGGACTAGCGGAAGGGAGCAGTACTTC.

To note about this clone: Mismatch with germline at one junction end may stem from a read error. This chain links TRBV5-4 with TRBJ2-3; D tentatively fits TRBD1 or TRBD2 (5 bases each). The germline CDR1 and CDR2 sequences are SGHNT and YYREEE (reference sequence). The CDR3 runs 16 residues. The chain's CDR3 is CASSFGDRGVTDAQYF. The CDR3 DNA is TGTGCCAGCAGCTTTGGTGATCGGGGCGTCACAGATGCGCAGTATTTT.

V usage is TRBV30 and J usage is TRBJ2-1; D is undetermined. The germline V gene has CDR1 GTSNPN and CDR2 SVGIG (reference sequence). With 2 bases removed from V and 0 bases from J, the gap between germline ends came to 8 bases. This CDR3 contains 14 residues. DNA for the CDR3: TGTGCCTGGAGTTTTTCAAGCTCCTACAATGAGCAGTTCTTC. Residues: CAWSFSSSYNEQFF.

The chain has TRBV7-9 and TRBJ2-1; the D is unclear. V lost 3 bases to trimming and J lost 5 bases, with 17 bases between them. Germline CDR1 SEHNR, CDR2 FQNEAQ (reference sequence). The CDR3 covers 16 residues. The CDR3 loop reads CASSLGGAAYNNEQFF. DNA of the CDR3: TGTGCCAGCAGCTTGGGTGGAGCCGCATATAACAATGAGCAGTTCTTC.

In nucleotides, the CDR3 is TGTGCCACCAGCAGAGTCGCGTCAGGGGCAGGGGAGACCCAGTACTTC. Protein sequence: CATSRVASGAGETQYF. J is TRBJ2-5 and V is TRBV15, with D possibly being TRBD1 (6 bases). This CDR3 is built from 16 residues. V was shortened by 1 base and J by 5 bases, with 17 bases between the two germline ends. Germline V gives CDR1 LNHNV, CDR2 YYDKDF (reference sequence).

The V and J genes are TRBV6-5 and TRBJ1-6, with 7 bases that match TRBD1. Germline CDR1 reads MNHEY; CDR2 reads SVGAGI. Unmatched junction bases numbered 4, after V lost 0 bases and J lost 5 bases. The CDR3 sequence is 16 residues long. CDR3 DNA: TGTGCCAGCAGTTACTCAGGCAGGGGGGATAATTCACCCCTCCACTTT. Translation gives CASSYSGRGDNSPLHF.

This chain's CDR3 is CASSQDGNYGYTF. For the CDR3, the DNA is TGTGCCAGCAGTCAGGACGGAAACTATGGCTACACCTTC. The chain is built from TRBV11-2 and TRBJ1-2; D is uncertain. The CDR3 totals 13 residues. CDR1 is SGHAT and CDR2 is FQNNGV in the germline V gene. V lost 6 bases to trimming and J lost 2 bases, with 10 bases between them.

This clone was counted a single time. The chain links TRBV5-1 to TRBJ2-5; a weak D match, TRBD2 (5 bases). Germline values: CDR1 SGHRS, CDR2 YFSETQ. This CDR3 is built from 17 residues. The V gene lost 4 bases and the J gene lost 1 base, with 20 bases spanning the gap. The DNA of the CDR3 is TGCGCCAGCAGCCCGGAAGGTAGAGGGCCCTCCCAAGAGACCCAGTACTTC. Its translation: CASSPEGRGPSQETQYF.

The V call is TRBV6-1, the J call TRBJ1-5; D is unclear. Germline lookup yields CDR1 MNHNS and CDR2 SASEGT. The CDR3 length is 13 residues. V lost 2 bases, J lost 9 bases, and 11 bases lay in between. The CDR3: CASSEQHSAPQHF. Here the CDR3 DNA reads TGTGCCAGCAGTGAACAACACAGTGCGCCCCAGCATTTT.

The chain joins TRBV2 to TRBJ1-3; D might be TRBD1 (5 bases). Between the trimmed V and J ends, which lost 7 bases and 3 bases, there was a span of 16 bases. The germline V gene encodes CDR1 SNHLY and CDR2 FYNNEI. This CDR3 comprises 15 residues. The chain's CDR3 is CASKPYRGIGNTIYF. The DNA of the CDR3 is TGTGCCAGCAAACCCTACCGGGGGATTGGAAACACCATATATTTT.

The chain has TRBV2 and TRBJ1-2; 9 positions match TRBD1. Trimming at V came to 6 bases and at J to 2 bases, leaving 4 bases not matched to a gene. The germline CDR1 and CDR2 sequences are SNHLY and FYNNEI. This CDR3 region has 14 residues. CDR3 in amino acids: CASSQGTGNYGYTF. As DNA, the CDR3 is TGTGCCAGCAGCCAAGGGACAGGGAACTATGGCTACACCTTC.

The gene calls are TRBV4-1 and TRBJ1-6; D remains ambiguous. This CDR3 spans 13 amino acids. CDR1 and CDR2 from the germline V gene are MGHRA and YSYEKL. The germline V and J ends were trimmed by 2 bases and 8 bases, with 7 bases remaining between them. CDR3 sequence (DNA): TGCGCCAGCAGCCAATCAAGGGATTCACCCCTCCACTTT. It encodes CASSQSRDSPLHF.

The rearrangement joins TRBV7-8 to TRBJ2-1; D is ambiguous. Germline-derived CDR1 and CDR2 are SGHVS and FQNEAQ. V lost 4 bases, J lost 0 bases, and 16 bases lay in between. CDR3 size: 17 residues. CDR3 DNA sequence: TGTGCCAGCAGCTCGCCCGCCTCGGAGACCTCCTACAATGAGCAGTTCTTC. Translation: CASSSPASETSYNEQFF.

The chain joins TRBV5-1 to TRBJ1-1, with TRBD1 identical over 7 bases. V lost 6 bases to trimming and J lost 1 base; unmatched junction nucleotides: 3. Germline lookup yields CDR1 SGHRS and CDR2 YFSETQ. The CDR3 is 13 residues long. This CDR3 is CASTGQANTEAFF. CDR3 nucleotides: TGCGCCAGCACCGGACAGGCGAACACTGAAGCTTTCTTT.

This clone is a singleton in its sample. V is TRBV18 and J is TRBJ2-5; no definite D call. V was pared by 2 bases and J by 1 base, with 11 bases between. The CDR3 has 15 residues. CDR1 is KGHSH, CDR2 LQKENI, per germline. CDR3 bases: TGTGCCAGCTCACCAGGTGAAGGCATCCAAGAGACCCAGTACTTC. Translating gives CASSPGEGIQETQYF.

The chain combines TRBV10-1 with TRBJ2-1; 8 positions match TRBD2. The CDR3 is 16 residues long. V was pared by 4 bases and J by 0 bases, with 5 bases of the junction left unmatched. The germline V gene has CDR1 WNHNN and CDR2 SYGVQD (reference sequence). The CDR3 DNA follows: TGCGCCAGCAGTGCATCGGGGGGGACCTCCTACAATGAGCAGTTCTTC. As protein: CASSASGGTSYNEQFF.

The CDR3 region has the DNA TGCGCCAGCAGCTTGACTAGCGCGAACACCGGGGAGCTGTTTTTT. Protein product: CASSLTSANTGELFF. The chain combines TRBV5-1 with TRBJ2-2; TRBD2 agrees at 7 bases. Germline V lookup: CDR1 SGHRS, CDR2 YFSETQ. The CDR3 is 15 amino acids. V lost 1 base and J lost 0; bases outside the gene matches: 0.

This clone was counted between two and nine times. V gene TRBV11-2 combines with J gene TRBJ2-5; D call uncertain. CDR1 SGHAT and CDR2 FQNNGV come from the germline V gene. This CDR3 has 15 amino acids. V was clipped by 1 base and J by 5 bases, with 14 bases between them. CDR3 coding DNA: TGTGCCAGCAGCTTAGGCGGAGACAACTGGGAGACCCAGTACTTC. Translating it yields CASSLGGDNWETQYF.

V and J are TRBV19 and TRBJ1-2, with 7 positions matching TRBD1. CDR1 is LNHDA, CDR2 SQIVND, per germline (reference sequence). The V and J ends lost 3 bases and 6 bases, in that order; junction bases with no gene match: 4. The CDR3 totals 13 residues. In DNA, the CDR3 is TGTGCCAGTAGTATCTGGGACAGAGATGGCTACACCTTC. It is translated as CASSIWDRDGYTF.

V and J are TRBV9 and TRBJ2-3; tentative D call: TRBD2 (7 bases). This CDR3 has 15 amino acids. Trimming took 2 bases from V and 2 from J, leaving 12 bases between them. In germline, CDR1 is SGDLS, CDR2 YYNGEE. The CDR3 region has the DNA TGTGCCAGCAGCGTGGGGGCGGGGGCCACAGATACGCAGTATTTT. Translated, it gives CASSVGAGATDTQYF.

This chain links TRBV7-9 with TRBJ2-3; a possible D gene is TRBD2 (6 bases). The germline CDR1 and CDR2 sequences are SEHNR and FQNEAQ (reference sequence). V was clipped by 6 bases and J by 4 bases, with 17 bases between them. The CDR3 totals 15 residues. The CDR3 coding sequence is TGTGCCAGCAGGCAAACTATGGGGGGTGCAGATACGCAGTATTTT. Protein: CASRQTMGGADTQYF.

The count of this clone is one. This rearrangement joins TRBV29-1 to TRBJ1-2, with 7 nucleotides matching TRBD1. The CDR3 length is 11 residues. J was trimmed by 9 bases and V by 1 base; bases with no gene match: 2. Germline CDR1 is SQVTM and CDR2 is ANQGSEA. For the CDR3, the DNA is TGCAGCGTTGAAGGGGGACAGAGCTACACCTTC. This codes for CSVEGGQSYTF.

The chain carries TRBV2 and TRBJ1-1, with D uncertain. CDR1 is SNHLY, CDR2 FYNNEI, per germline. The V end was cut by 8 bases, the J end by 4 bases, with 8 bases between. This CDR3 region has 11 residues. The CDR3 protein is CASPGGTEAFF. DNA of the CDR3: TGTGCCAGCCCAGGCGGCACTGAAGCTTTCTTT.

The table lists this clone with a few counts. The chain joins TRBV9 to TRBJ1-5, with D maybe TRBD1 (6 bases). Germline CDR1 reads SGDLS; CDR2 reads YYNGEE. The CDR3 is made up of 15 amino acids. Trimming took off 0 bases at V and 7 bases at J, with 14 bases between the two ends. Written as DNA, the CDR3 is TGTGCCAGCAGCGTAGAGGGGGGCGCGGGGCAGCCCCAGCATTTT. Residues: CASSVEGGAGQPQHF.

This rearrangement joins TRBV11-2 to TRBJ2-3; D is tentatively TRBD1 or TRBD2 (5 bases each). The CDR3 runs to 16 residues. Per germline, CDR1 SGHAT and CDR2 FQNNGV. V was clipped by 1 base and J by 1 base, with 12 bases between them. For the CDR3, the DNA is TGTGCCAGCAGCTTAGGTCGGCTGGGGGGCACAGATACGCAGTATTTT. Amino acids: CASSLGRLGGTDTQYF.

The chain links TRBV6-4 to TRBJ2-2; D is unclear. Trimming removed 4 bases from V and 6 bases from J, with 9 bases in between. CDR3 length equals 13 residues. Germline CDR1 and CDR2: MRHNA and SNTAGT. The CDR3 nucleotides are TGTGCCAGCAGTGCCACCCGGGCCGGGGAGCTGTTTTTT. Amino acid sequence: CASSATRAGELFF.

As concerns this clone: One junction end disagrees with the germline gene, perhaps due to a read error. The chain joins TRBV7-7 to TRBJ2-2; the D call may be TRBD1 or TRBD2 (5 bases each). The CDR3 is 15 amino acids. The germline CDR1 and CDR2 sequences are SSHAT and FNYEAQ (reference sequence). The CDR3 DNA follows: TGTGCTAGCAGCTTGGGGGTCTCGAACACCGGGGAGCTGTTTTTT. This translates into CASSLGVSNTGELFF.

This chain connects TRBV18 to TRBJ2-1; D is uncertain. With 4 bases removed from V and 5 bases from J, the gap between germline ends came to 9 bases. Germline CDR1 reads KGHSH; CDR2 reads LQKENI. This CDR3 comprises 13 residues. CDR3 nucleotide sequence: TGTGCCAGCTCACTAGTTGAGAACAATGAGCAGTTCTTC. As protein: CASSLVENNEQFF.